The present entry profiles one T cell receptor beta chain with its context. Germline V gene data show CDR1 as WSHSY and CDR2 as SAAADI. This CDR3 is built from 15 residues. Trimming removed 10 bases at V and 0 bases at J, with 16 bases between. The PCR used 60 Vbeta and 13 Jbeta primers. As originally analysed: In a later analysis, of 80 million to 90 million unique beta chains, about 12 million appeared in at least two donors. Clones were sequenced by immunoSEQ multiplex PCR, and TCRdb holds only the in-frame ones, with some missing. D and trimming were read from the DNA, whereas the V and J calls and clone size are those reported in that table. The sample has around 200,000 clones; less than 90% are singletons. This sample was included in a study of cytomegalovirus exposure and HLA in healthy donors. Study-level background: As released early, the data held some 80 million unique TCRs from HLA-typed donors.

Sequencing was carried out using PBMCs. The receptor's source is a woman under 40 in good health and CMV-seronegative. The chain employs TRBV10-2 and TRBJ2-1; a possible D gene is TRBD2 (6 bases). In nucleotides, the CDR3 is TGCGCCACCCTGGGACGGGGGAGCTCCTACAATGAGCAGTTCTTC. It specifies CATLGRGSSYNEQFF.